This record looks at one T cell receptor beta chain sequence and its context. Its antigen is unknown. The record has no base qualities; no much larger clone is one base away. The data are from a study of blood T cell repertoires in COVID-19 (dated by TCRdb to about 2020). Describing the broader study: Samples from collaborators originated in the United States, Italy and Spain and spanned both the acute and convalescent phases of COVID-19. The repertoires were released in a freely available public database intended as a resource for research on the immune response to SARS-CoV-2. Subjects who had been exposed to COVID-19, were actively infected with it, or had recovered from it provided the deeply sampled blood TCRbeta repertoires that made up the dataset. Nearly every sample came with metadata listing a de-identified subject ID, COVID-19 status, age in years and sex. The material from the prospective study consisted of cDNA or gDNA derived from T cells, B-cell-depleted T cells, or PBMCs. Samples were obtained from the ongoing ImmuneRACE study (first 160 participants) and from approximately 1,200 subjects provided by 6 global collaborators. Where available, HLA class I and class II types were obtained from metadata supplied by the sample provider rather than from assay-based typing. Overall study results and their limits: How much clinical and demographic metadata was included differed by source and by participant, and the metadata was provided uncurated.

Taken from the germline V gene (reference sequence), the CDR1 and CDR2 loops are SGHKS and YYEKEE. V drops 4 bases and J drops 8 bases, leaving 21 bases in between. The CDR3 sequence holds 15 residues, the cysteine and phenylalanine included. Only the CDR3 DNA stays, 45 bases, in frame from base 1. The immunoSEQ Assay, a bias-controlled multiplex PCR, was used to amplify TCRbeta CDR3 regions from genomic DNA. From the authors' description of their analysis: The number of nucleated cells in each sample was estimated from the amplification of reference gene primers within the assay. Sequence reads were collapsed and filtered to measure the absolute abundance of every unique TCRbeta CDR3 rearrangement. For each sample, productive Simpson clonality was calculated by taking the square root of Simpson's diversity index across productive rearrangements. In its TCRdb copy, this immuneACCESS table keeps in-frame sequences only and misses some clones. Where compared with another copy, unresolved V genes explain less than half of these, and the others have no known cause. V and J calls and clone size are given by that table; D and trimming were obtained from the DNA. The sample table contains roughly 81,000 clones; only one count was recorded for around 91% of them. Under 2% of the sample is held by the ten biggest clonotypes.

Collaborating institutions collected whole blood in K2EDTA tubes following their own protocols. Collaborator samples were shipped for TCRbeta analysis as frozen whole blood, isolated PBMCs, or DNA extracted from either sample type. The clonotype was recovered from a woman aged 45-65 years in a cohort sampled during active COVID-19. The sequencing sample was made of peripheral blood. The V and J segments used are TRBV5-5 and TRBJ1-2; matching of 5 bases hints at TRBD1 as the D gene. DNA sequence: TGTGCCAGCAGCAAGATTAAAGACAGCCCTGGCGGCTACACCTTC. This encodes CASSKIKDSPGGYTF. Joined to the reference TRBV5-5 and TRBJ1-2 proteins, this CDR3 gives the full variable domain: DAGVTQSPTHLIKTRGQQVTLRCSPISGHKSVSWYQQVLGQGPQFIFQYYEKEERGRGNFPDRFSARQFPNYSSELNVNALLLGDSALYLCASSKIKDSPGGYTFGSGTRLTVV.